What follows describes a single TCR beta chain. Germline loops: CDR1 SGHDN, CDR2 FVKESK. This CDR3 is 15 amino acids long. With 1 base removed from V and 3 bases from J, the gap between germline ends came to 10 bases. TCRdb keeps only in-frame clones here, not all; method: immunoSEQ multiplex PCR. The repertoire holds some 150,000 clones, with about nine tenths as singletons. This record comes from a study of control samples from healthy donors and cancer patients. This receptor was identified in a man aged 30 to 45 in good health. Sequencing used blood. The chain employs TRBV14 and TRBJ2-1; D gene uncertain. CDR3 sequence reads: CASSQGSDFYNEQFF. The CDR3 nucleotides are TGTGCCAGCAGCCAAGGGTCAGATTTCTACAATGAGCAGTTCTTC. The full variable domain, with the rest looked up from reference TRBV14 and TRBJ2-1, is EAGVTQFPSHSVIEKGQTVTLRCDPISGHDNLYWYRRVMGKEIKFLLHFVKESKQDESGMPNNRFLAERTGGTYSTLKVQPAELEDSGVYFCASSQGSDFYNEQFFGPGTRLTVL.